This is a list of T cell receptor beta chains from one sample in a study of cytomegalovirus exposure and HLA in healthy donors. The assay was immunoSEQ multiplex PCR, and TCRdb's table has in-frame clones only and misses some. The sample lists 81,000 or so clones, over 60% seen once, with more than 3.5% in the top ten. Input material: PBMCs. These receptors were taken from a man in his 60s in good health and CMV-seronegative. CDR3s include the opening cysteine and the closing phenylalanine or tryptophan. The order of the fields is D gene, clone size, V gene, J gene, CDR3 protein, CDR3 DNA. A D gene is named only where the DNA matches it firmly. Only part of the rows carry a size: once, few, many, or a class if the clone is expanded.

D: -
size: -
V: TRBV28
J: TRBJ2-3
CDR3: CASSPVAGATDTQYF
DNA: TGTGCCAGCAGTCCCGTGGCGGGGGCCACAGATACGCAGTATTTT

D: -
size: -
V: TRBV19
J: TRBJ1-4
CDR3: CASSNSRGDEKLFF
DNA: TGTGCCAGTAGTAACTCCAGGGGAGATGAAAAACTGTTTTTT

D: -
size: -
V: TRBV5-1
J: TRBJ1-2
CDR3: CASSLAGLQGDGYTF
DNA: TGCGCCAGCAGCTTGGCCGGTTTACAGGGAGACGGCTACACCTTC

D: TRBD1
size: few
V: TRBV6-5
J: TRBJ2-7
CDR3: CASSYSRQGYYEQYF
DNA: TGTGCCAGCAGTTACTCGCGACAGGGTTACTACGAGCAGTACTTC

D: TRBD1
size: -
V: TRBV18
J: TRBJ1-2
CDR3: CASSVDREVYGYTF
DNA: TGTGCCAGCTCAGTCGACAGGGAGGTCTATGGCTACACCTTC

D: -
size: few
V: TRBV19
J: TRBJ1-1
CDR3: CASSVNMGANTEAFF
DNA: TGTGCCAGTAGTGTCAACATGGGGGCGAACACTGAAGCTTTCTTT

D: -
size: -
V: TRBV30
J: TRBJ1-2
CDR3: CAWSVGTTGHAIPYGYTF
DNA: TGTGCCTGGAGTGTAGGTACGACAGGCCACGCCATCCCTTATGGCTACACCTTC

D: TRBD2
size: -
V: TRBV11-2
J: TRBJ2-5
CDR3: CASSTSGGPGETQYF
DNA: TGTGCCAGCAGTACTAGCGGGGGACCGGGAGAGACCCAGTACTTC

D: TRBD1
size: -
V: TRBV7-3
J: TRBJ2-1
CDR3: CASSFLQGNEQFF
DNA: TGTGCCAGCAGCTTCCTACAGGGGAATGAGCAGTTCTTC

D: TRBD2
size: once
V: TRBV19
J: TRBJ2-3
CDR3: CASSTSRTSGLEDTQYF
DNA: TGTGCCAGTAGTACTTCCCGGACTAGCGGCTTGGAAGATACGCAGTATTTT

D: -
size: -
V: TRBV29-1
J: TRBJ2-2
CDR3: CSVLDRGGTGELFF
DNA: TGCAGCGTCCTCGATAGGGGGGGCACCGGGGAGCTGTTTTTT

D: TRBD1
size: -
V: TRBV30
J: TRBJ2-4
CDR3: CAWSVGTEAKNIQYF
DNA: TGTGCCTGGAGTGTGGGGACAGAGGCCAAAAACATTCAGTACTTC

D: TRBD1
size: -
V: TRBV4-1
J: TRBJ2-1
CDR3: CASSQDTGGISIGVEQFF
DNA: TGCGCCAGCAGCCAAGATACAGGGGGCATTAGTATTGGGGTTGAGCAGTTCTTC

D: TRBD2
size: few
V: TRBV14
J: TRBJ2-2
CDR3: CASSAGTRTGELFF
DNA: TGTGCCAGCAGCGCCGGGACTAGAACCGGGGAGCTGTTTTTT

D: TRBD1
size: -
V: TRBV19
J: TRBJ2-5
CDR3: CASSTGTGIETQYF
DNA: TGTGCCAGTAGTACCGGGACAGGGATAGAGACCCAGTACTTC

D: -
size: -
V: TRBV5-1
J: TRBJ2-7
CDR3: CASSAGRGQEQYF
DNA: TGCGCCAGCAGCGCCGGCAGGGGCCAGGAGCAGTACTTC

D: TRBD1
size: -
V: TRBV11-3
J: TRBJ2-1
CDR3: CASSSQRQGYNEQFF
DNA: TGTGCCAGCAGCTCGCAGAGACAGGGATACAATGAGCAGTTCTTC

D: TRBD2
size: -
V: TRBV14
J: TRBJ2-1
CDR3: CASSQDEGLEQFF
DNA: TGTGCCAGCAGCCAAGATGAGGGACTAGAGCAGTTCTTC

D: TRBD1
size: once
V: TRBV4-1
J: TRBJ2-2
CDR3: CASSQETGATGELFF
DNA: TGCGCCAGCAGCCAAGAAACAGGGGCCACCGGGGAGCTGTTTTTT

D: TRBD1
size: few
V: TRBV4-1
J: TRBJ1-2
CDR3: CASSPSPGGAVNYGYTF
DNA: TGCGCCAGCAGCCCATCCCCAGGGGGCGCGGTTAACTATGGCTACACCTTC

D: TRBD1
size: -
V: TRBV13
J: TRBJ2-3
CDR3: CASSSRGPENTDTQYF
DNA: TGTGCCAGCAGCTCCAGGGGGCCGGAAAACACAGATACGCAGTATTTT

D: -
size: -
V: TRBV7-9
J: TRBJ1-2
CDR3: CASSLSEGGYTF
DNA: TGTGCCAGCAGCTTATCGGAGGGTGGCTACACCTTC

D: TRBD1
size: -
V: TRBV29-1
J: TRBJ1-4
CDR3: CSVGTAAGEKLFF
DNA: TGCAGCGTAGGGACAGCGGCGGGGGAAAAACTGTTTTTT

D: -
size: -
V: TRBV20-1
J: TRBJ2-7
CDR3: CSAPNLYEQYF
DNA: TGCAGTGCTCCAAACCTATACGAGCAGTACTTC

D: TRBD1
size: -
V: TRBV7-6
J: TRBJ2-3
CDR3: CASSLRTGTGGADTQYF
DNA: TGTGCCAGCAGCCTCCGGACCGGGACAGGGGGCGCAGATACGCAGTATTTT

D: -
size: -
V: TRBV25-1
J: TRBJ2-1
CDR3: CASSSLTSSSYNEQFF
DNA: TGTGCCAGCAGTAGTCTAACGAGTAGCTCCTACAATGAGCAGTTCTTC

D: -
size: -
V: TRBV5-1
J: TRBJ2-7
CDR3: CASSLVSGAGHYEQYF
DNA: TGCGCCAGCAGCTTGGTCTCAGGGGCCGGCCACTACGAGCAGTACTTC

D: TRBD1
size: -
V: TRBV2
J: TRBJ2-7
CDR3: CASSRTGSFSYEQYF
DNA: TGTGCCAGCAGCAGGACAGGGTCGTTTTCCTACGAGCAGTACTTC

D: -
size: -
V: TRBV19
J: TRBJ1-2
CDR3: CASSPPGVTRTSYGYTF
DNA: TGTGCCAGTAGTCCCCCGGGGGTGACCCGGACTAGCTATGGCTACACCTTC

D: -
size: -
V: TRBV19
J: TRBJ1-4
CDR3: CASSIVLSQGSEKLFF
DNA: TGTGCCAGTAGTATCGTTTTGAGTCAGGGGAGCGAAAAACTGTTTTTT

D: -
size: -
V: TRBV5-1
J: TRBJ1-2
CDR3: CASRPSQENYGYTF
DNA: TGCGCCAGCCGACCCTCACAGGAGAACTATGGCTACACCTTC

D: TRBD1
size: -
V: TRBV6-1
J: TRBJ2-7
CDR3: CASSEVGGTGSYEQYF
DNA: TGTGCCAGCAGTGAAGTAGGCGGGACAGGCTCCTACGAGCAGTACTTC

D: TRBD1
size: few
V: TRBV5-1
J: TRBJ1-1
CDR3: CASSYTADRVTEAFF
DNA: TGCGCCAGCAGCTACACCGCCGACAGGGTCACTGAAGCTTTCTTT

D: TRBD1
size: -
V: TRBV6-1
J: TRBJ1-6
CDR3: CASSEEAPRGTGVNSPLHF
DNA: TGTGCCAGCAGTGAAGAAGCCCCTCGGGGGACAGGGGTCAATTCACCCCTCCACTTT

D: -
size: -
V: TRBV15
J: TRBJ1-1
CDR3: CATSRRGGDTEAFF
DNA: TGTGCCACCAGCAGAAGGGGGGGGGACACTGAAGCTTTCTTT

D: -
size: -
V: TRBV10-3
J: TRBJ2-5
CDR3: CAISEYIEGETQYF
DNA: TGTGCCATCAGTGAGTACATCGAGGGAGAGACCCAGTACTTC

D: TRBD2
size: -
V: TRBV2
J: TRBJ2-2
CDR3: CASSGGTSGTGELFF
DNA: TGTGCCAGCAGTGGAGGGACTAGCGGCACCGGGGAGCTGTTTTTT

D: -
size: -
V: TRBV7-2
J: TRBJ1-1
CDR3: CASSLSGGGTEAFF
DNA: TGTGCCAGCAGCTTATCCGGGGGAGGCACTGAAGCTTTCTTT

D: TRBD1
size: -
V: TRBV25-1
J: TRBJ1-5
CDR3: CASSGQGWGISNQPQHF
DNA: TGTGCCAGCAGTGGACAGGGGTGGGGAATTAGCAATCAGCCCCAGCATTTT

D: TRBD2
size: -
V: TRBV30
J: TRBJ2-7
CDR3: CAWSMGLAETYEQYF
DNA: TGTGCCTGGAGTATGGGACTAGCGGAGACCTACGAGCAGTACTTC

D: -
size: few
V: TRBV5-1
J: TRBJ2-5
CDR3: CASSLGQGYGTQYF
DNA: TGCGCCAGCAGCTTGGGGCAGGGGTACGGGACCCAGTACTTC

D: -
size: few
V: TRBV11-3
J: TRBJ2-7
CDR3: CASSLEGAYYEQYF
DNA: TGTGCCAGCAGCTTAGAGGGAGCCTACTACGAGCAGTACTTC

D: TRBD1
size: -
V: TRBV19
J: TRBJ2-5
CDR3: CASSTGGGKTQYF
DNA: TGTGCCAGTAGTACAGGGGGCGGAAAGACCCAGTACTTC

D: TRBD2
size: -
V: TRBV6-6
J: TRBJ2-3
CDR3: CASRLAGADTDTQYF
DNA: TGTGCCAGCAGACTAGCGGGGGCTGACACAGATACGCAGTATTTT

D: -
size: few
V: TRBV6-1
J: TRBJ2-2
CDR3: CAAPPPFRNTGELFF
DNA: TGTGCCGCCCCGCCGCCGTTTAGGAACACCGGGGAGCTGTTTTTT

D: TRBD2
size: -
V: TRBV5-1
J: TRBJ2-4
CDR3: CASSLEGGGENIQYF
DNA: TGCGCCAGCAGCTTGGAAGGCGGGGGGGAAAACATTCAGTACTTC

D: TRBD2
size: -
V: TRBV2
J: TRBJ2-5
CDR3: CASSDLAGGQETQYF
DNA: TGTGCCAGCAGTGATCTAGCGGGGGGACAAGAGACCCAGTACTTC

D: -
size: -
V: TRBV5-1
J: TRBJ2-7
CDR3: CASSLIQDPYEQYF
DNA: TGCGCCAGCAGCTTGATACAGGACCCCTACGAGCAGTACTTC

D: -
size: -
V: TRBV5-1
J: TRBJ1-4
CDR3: CASSLDRLEDNEKLFF
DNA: TGCGCCAGCAGCTTGGACAGACTAGAAGATAATGAAAAACTGTTTTTT

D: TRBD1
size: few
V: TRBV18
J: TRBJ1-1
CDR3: CASSLGTANTEAFF
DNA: TGTGCCAGCTCACTAGGGACAGCTAACACTGAAGCTTTCTTT

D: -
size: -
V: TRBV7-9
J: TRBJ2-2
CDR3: CASSGGANTGELFF
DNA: TGTGCCAGCAGCGGCGGGGCGAACACCGGGGAGCTGTTTTTT

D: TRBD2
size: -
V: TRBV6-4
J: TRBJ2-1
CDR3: CASSDLAGDYNEQFF
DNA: TGTGCCAGCAGTGACCTAGCGGGGGATTACAATGAGCAGTTCTTC

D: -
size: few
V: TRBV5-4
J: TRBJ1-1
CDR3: CASSFVADTEAFF
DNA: TGTGCCAGCAGCTTCGTGGCGGACACTGAAGCTTTCTTT

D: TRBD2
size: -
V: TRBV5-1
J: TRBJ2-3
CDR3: CASSLAASGADTQYF
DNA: TGCGCCAGCAGCTTGGCCGCTAGCGGGGCGGATACGCAGTATTTT

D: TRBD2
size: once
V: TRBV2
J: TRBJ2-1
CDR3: CASSFTSGGISSYNEQFF
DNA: TGTGCCAGCAGCTTCACTAGCGGGGGTATTAGCTCCTACAATGAGCAGTTCTTC